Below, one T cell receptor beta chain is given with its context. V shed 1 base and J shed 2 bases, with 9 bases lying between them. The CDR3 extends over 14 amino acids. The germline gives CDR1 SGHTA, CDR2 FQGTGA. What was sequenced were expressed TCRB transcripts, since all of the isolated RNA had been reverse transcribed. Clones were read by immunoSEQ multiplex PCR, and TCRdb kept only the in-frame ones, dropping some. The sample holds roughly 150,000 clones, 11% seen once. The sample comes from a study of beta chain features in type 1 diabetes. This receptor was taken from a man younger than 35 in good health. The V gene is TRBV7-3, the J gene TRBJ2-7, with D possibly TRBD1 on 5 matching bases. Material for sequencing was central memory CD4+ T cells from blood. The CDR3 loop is CASSLNAGTYEQYF. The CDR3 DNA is TGTGCCAGCAGCTTAAACGCAGGGACCTACGAGCAGTACTTC. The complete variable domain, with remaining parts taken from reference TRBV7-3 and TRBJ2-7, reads GAGVSQTPSNKVTEKGKYVELRCDPISGHTALYWYRQSLGQGPEFLIYFQGTGAADDSGLPNDRFFAVRPEGSVSTLKIQRTERGDSAVYLCASSLNAGTYEQYFGPGTRLTVT.